This entry concerns a single TCR beta chain. Antigen unknown. Some clones are missing from TCRdb's copy, which holds only in-frame ones; the method was immunoSEQ multiplex PCR. This table has tens of thousands of clones, approximately 94% appearing once. These data come from a study of graft-versus-host responses after intestinal transplantation. Study summary: Recipients uniformly received anti-thymocyte globulin induction, followed by tacrolimus and steroids for three to four years.

The CDR3 loop spans 15 amino acids. From germline, CDR1 is SNHLY and CDR2 FYNNEI. V shed 6 bases, J shed 3 bases, and the junction held 6 bases outside the gene matches. Study-wide findings and caveats: Recipient marrow showed GvH clones, some seen first in ileum or blood. The presence of high graft-versus-host to host-versus-graft clonal ratios in allografts characterized patients with graft-donor T cell macrochimerism.

This sample comprised unstimulated CD4+ T cells sorted from spleen or lymph node cells, obtained before transplant. The sequence derives from a human donor who was the organ donor for an intestinal transplant. The rearrangement uses TRBV2 and TRBJ2-2; 8 nucleotides line up with TRBD2. The CDR3 coding sequence is TGTGCCAGCAGAGCGGGGGATTGGGACACCGGGGAGCTGTTTTTT. Translation: CASRAGDWDTGELFF.